This T cell receptor beta chain was recorded in a study of shared clonotypes between healthy human individuals (dated by TCRdb to 2020 to 2021). At the level of the whole study: The cohort comprised two women and three men aged 18 to 49 years. For each donor, CD4 naive and CD4 memory were each given three plates, CD8 naive was given two plates, and CD8 memory was given one plate. To estimate repertoire size and how much clonotypes are shared between individuals, the study performed deep sequencing of blood TCR repertoires from a handful of healthy adults. To increase sequencing depth and limit assay-specific biases, different laboratories used diverse techniques to prepare libraries and sequence TCR repertoires. Per donor, leukapheresis produced somewhere between about 0.8 and 9.5 billion PBMCs.

Using the deep immunoSEQ assay, TCR CDR3 regions were amplified from genomic DNA by multiplex PCR. Extracted genomic DNA from each cell subset was distributed evenly across all wells of several immunoSEQ 96-well plates, and each plate was treated as a replicate. Each replicate PCR for sorted subsets received about 0.2 ug genomic DNA, equal to around 32,000 T cell genomes. Purified libraries were measured with a Qubit 3.0 fluorometer, size-checked on a Bioanalyzer 2100, and measured again with the KAPA Library Quantification kit. A separate single-read 150-cycle Illumina NextSeq 550 flow cell was used to sequence each immunoSEQ 96-well plate. The published analysis was carried out like this. Because the immunoSEQ output included only junctional sequences and no quality scores, the filtering could not be the same as the filtering used for full-length reads. Sequences were annotated with PyIR, a Python wrapper for IgBLAST v1.9, and V/J genes and CDR3 were assigned using IMGT germline references. Reads were filtered out if the reads had weak V/J assignments (E-value above 1e-6), no CDR3, stop codons, out-of-frame junctions, or ambiguous translated residues. A V3J clonotype was defined by an identical inferred V gene, J gene, and CDR3 amino acid sequence. Percentage overlap between repertoires was calculated by dividing the number of shared unique clonotypes by the size of the smaller repertoire. Richness of each repertoire was evaluated using RTK rarefaction, the Chao1 estimator, and Recon v2.1 estimates of unobserved clonotypes. Generation probabilities were computed with OLGA for all TCRbeta clonotypes obtained by the gDNA method from several donors. This is the immuneACCESS table as TCRdb keeps it, with only in-frame sequences that have V and J called. A part of the clones is gone; compared with another copy, unresolved V genes explain less than half, and the rest is unexplained. The V and J calls and clone size are taken from that table; D and trimming were inferred from the DNA. Counted in this sample were under 2,500,000 clones; approximately 96% of them appeared once. The top ten hold around 0.13% of the sample.

Donors were healthy HIV-negative adults with no recently reported acute infections or vaccinations. Every donor was a Caucasian adult residing in Nashville, Tennessee, USA. CD4+ T cells were enriched by magnetic negative selection; naive cells were then positively selected on CD45RA, and the negative fraction formed the memory subset. Blood was obtained by leukapheresis, after which PBMCs were separated by Ficoll-Histopaque density gradient centrifugation and cryopreserved in liquid nitrogen vapor phase. Analytical flow cytometry was used to check the purity and quantity of every magnetically sorted T cell population. Genomic DNA was isolated from every sorted fraction and measured by UV absorbance on a Nanodrop 2000c. The junction shows trimming of 4 bases on V and 3 bases on J, plus 12 bases between the germline ends. Looking up the germline V gene yields CDR1 SNHLY and CDR2 FYNNEI. Its CDR3 holds 14 amino acids, cysteine through phenylalanine. Here the CDR3 DNA is all that survives: 42 bases in frame from base 1.

For this clone: The antigen this receptor binds is unknown. Base qualities are not recorded, but no much larger clone differs from it by a single base.

Paper-wide results and their limitations: Only blood was sampled, and tissue TCR repertoires likely differ from those in blood. Pairwise subsampling indicated that sequencing depth was expected to affect the degree of clonotype sharing among donors. Naive subsets generally had larger estimated clonotype richness than memory subsets did. Rarefaction of sorted-subset datasets indicated incomplete sequencing despite the large sequencing depth. The small number of donors limited the genetic and exposure-history diversity represented. Higher generation probabilities were observed for clonotypes shared by all four sorted-subset donors than for non-shared clonotypes. When several donors were compared, the shared fraction of clonotypes was about 5.5% for naive CD4, 3% to 4% for naive CD8, 2% to 2.5% for memory CD4, and 0.3% to 0.5% for memory CD8.

The receptor was derived from a man younger than 35 in good health. Sequenced input: naive CD4+ T cells sorted from blood. The intended sense of this specimen's cell subset or site label: CD45RA+ positively selected. The chain was built from TRBV2 and TRBJ1-1; matching of 5 bases hints at TRBD1 as the D gene. The DNA sequence is TGTGCCAGCAGTGTACAGGTGAGGGACACTGAAGCTTTCTTT. Its translation reads: CASSVQVRDTEAFF. Where the CDR3 stops, the reference TRBV2 and TRBJ1-1 genes take over; the full variable domain is EPEVTQTPSHQVTQMGQEVILRCVPISNHLYFYWYRQILGQKVEFLVSFYNNEISEKSEIFDDQFSVERPDGSNFTLKIRSTKLEDSAMYFCASSVQVRDTEAFFGQGTRLTVV.